The 7 T cell receptor beta chains presented below share a single source sample, sequenced in a study of blood T cell repertoires in COVID-19. Produced via immunoSEQ multiplex PCR; TCRdb's table is partial and in-frame only. The sample records roughly 240,000 clones, roughly 82% being singletons. Material for sequencing was peripheral blood. All receptors derive from a man aged 35 to 55 who had recovered from COVID-19.

This clone was counted a few times. The chain is built from TRBV11-2 and TRBJ1-1; D perhaps matches TRBD1 (5 bases). V gave up 4 bases and J gave up 0 bases, with 15 bases separating them. CDR1 is SGHAT and CDR2 is FQNNGV in the germline V gene. The CDR3 loop spans 16 amino acids. The CDR3 region has the DNA TGTGCCAGCAGCTCCCTCCCCGGGGGTTTGAACACTGAAGCTTTCTTT. The encoded protein is CASSSLPGGLNTEAFF.

The J gene is TRBJ2-5, the V gene TRBV4-3; D unclear. The CDR3 loop spans 16 amino acids. Per the germline V gene, CDR1 is LGHNA and CDR2 is YSLEER. The V end was cut by 2 bases, the J end by 0 bases, with 13 bases between. CDR3: CASSQTATGHQETQYF. CDR3 coding DNA: TGCGCCAGCAGCCAAACCGCGACGGGTCACCAAGAGACCCAGTACTTC.

This rearrangement joins TRBV19 to TRBJ1-1, with D possibly being TRBD1 (6 bases). The V end lost 9 bases, the J end lost 9 bases, and 14 bases lay between the germline ends. This CDR3 comprises 11 residues. Germline CDR1 reads LNHDA; CDR2 reads SQIVND (reference sequence). The CDR3 loop is CASLTGRQAFF. The CDR3 coding sequence is TGTGCCAGCTTAACAGGGCGTCAAGCTTTCTTT.

This clone was counted a single time. This sequence joins TRBV4-1 and TRBJ1-1; D may be TRBD1 (5 bases). Germline CDR1 and CDR2: MGHRA and YSYEKL. Trimming took 4 bases from V and 1 from J, leaving 10 bases between them. This CDR3 is built from 14 residues. The CDR3: CASSRNTGNTEAFF. The CDR3 DNA reads as TGCGCCAGCAGCCGGAACACAGGGAACACTGAAGCTTTCTTT.

On this clone: The germline gene is not matched at one end of the junction; a read error may be the cause. The J gene is TRBJ1-1, the V gene TRBV7-6; D gene ambiguous. This CDR3 is 15 amino acids long. Per germline, CDR1 SGHVS and CDR2 FNYEAQ. The DNA for the CDR3 is TGTGCCAGCAGCTTAGGTAGCGTGGTCGACACGGAAGCTTTCTTT. It is translated as CASSLGSVVDTEAFF.

The chain couples TRBV6-5 to TRBJ1-2; unclear D gene. V was pared by 8 bases and J by 0 bases, with 16 bases between. The CDR3 consists of 15 residues. Looked up from germline, CDR1 is MNHEY and CDR2 is SVGAGI. CDR3 in amino acids: CASAAVTTPNYGYTF. As DNA, the CDR3 is TGTGCCAGCGCTGCGGTCACCACCCCTAACTATGGCTACACCTTC.

The chain joins TRBV19 to TRBJ1-1; TRBD1 aligns across 10 bases. In germline, CDR1 is LNHDA, CDR2 SQIVND (reference sequence). This CDR3 is 16 amino acids long. J lost 4 bases, V lost 4 bases, and 9 bases had no gene match. The CDR3 DNA sequence: TGTGCCAGTAGTACTGCCGGGACAGGGGTATTCACTGAAGCTTTCTTT. It specifies CASSTAGTGVFTEAFF. Full variable domain (remainder filled in from reference TRBV19 and TRBJ1-1): DGGITQSPKYLFRKEGQNVTLSCEQNLNHDAMYWYRQDPGQGLRLIYYSQIVNDFQKGDIAEGYSVSREKKESFPLTVTSAQKNPTAFYLCASSTAGTGVFTEAFFGQGTRLTVV.